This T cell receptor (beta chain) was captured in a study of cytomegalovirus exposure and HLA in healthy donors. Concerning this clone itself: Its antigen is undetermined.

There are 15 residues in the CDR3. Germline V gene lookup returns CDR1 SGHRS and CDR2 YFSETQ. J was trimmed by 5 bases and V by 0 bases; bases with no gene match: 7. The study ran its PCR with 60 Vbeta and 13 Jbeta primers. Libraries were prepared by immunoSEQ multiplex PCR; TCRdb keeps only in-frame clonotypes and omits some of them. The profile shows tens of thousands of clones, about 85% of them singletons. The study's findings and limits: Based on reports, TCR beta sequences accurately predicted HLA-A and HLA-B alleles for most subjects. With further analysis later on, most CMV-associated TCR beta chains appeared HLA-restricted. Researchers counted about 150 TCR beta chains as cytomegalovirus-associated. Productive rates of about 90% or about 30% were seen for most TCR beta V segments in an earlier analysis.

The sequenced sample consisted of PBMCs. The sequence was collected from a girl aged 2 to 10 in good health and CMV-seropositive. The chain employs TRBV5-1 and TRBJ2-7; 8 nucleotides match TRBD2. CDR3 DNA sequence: TGCGCCAGCAGCTTGGTAGTTAGCGGGATAAACGAGCAGTACTTC. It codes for CASSLVVSGINEQYF.